This T cell receptor (beta chain) was recovered during a study of molecular identifiers for immune sequencing clone quantification. Isolation of naive CD8 T cells was achieved by sorting on a CD8+CD4-CCR7+CD45RA+ phenotype. This clonotype occurred many times. The CDR3 has 13 residues. V lost 0 bases and J lost 4, with 6 bases in between. TCRdb reanalysed the PCR reads using MiXCR and keeps one entry per CDR3 protein. Seen here are some 580,000 distinct CDR3 sequences, over 25% observed once, and the top ten hold 0.78%. The chain carries TRBV12-3 or TRBV12-4 and TRBJ2-5, with D perhaps matching TRBD1 (5 bases). The sequence derives from a human donor in good health. Some libraries in this study had Jurkat cell RNA spiked in. Sequencing was carried out using naive CD8+ T cells from blood, with Jurkat cell RNA spiked in. Subset specified: FACS-sorted CD8+CD4-CCR7+CD45RA+ naive T cells. This CDR3 is CASSLAGAETQYF. The CDR3, as DNA: TGTGCCAGCAGTTTAGCAGGGGCAGAGACCCAGTACTTC.